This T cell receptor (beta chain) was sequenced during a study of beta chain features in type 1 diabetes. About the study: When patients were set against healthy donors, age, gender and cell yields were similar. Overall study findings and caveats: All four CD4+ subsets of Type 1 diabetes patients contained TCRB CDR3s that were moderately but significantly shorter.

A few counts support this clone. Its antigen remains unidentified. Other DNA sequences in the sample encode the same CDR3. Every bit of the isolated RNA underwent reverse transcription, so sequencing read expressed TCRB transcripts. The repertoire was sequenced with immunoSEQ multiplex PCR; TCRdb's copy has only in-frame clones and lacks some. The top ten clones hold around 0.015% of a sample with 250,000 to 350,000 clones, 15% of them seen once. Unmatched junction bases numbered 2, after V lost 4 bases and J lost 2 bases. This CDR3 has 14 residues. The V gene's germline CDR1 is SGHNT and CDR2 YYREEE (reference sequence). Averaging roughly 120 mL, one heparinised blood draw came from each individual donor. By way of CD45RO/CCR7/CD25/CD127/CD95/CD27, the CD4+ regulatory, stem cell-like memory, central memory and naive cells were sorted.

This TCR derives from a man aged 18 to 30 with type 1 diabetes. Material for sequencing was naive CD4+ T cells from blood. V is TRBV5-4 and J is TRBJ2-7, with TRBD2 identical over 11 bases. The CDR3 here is CASSPGLAAYEQYF. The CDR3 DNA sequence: TGTGCCAGCAGCCCGGGACTAGCGGCCTACGAGCAGTACTTC.